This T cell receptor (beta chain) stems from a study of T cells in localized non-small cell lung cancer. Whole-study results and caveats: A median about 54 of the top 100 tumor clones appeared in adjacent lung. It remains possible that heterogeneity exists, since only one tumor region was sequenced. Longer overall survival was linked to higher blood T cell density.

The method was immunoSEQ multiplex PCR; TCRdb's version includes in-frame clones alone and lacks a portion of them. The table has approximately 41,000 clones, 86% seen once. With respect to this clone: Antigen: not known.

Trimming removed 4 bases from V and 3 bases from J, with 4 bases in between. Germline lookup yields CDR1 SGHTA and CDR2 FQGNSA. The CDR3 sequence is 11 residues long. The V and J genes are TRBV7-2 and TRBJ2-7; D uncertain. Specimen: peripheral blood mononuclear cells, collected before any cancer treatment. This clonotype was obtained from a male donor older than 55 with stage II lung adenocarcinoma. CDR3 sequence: CASSSYYEQYF. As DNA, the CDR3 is TGTGCCAGCAGCTCTTACTACGAGCAGTACTTC.